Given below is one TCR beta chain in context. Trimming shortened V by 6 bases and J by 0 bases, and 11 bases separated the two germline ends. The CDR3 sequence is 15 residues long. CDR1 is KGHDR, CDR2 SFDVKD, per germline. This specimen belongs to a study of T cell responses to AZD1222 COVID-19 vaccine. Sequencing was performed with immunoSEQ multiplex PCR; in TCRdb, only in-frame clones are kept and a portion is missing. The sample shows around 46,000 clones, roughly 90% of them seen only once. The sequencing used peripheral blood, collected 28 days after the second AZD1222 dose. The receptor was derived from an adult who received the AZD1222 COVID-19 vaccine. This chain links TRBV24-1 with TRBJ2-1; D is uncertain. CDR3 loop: CATSPARSSYNEQFF. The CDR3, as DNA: TGTGCCACCAGTCCAGCGCGGAGCTCCTACAATGAGCAGTTCTTC.